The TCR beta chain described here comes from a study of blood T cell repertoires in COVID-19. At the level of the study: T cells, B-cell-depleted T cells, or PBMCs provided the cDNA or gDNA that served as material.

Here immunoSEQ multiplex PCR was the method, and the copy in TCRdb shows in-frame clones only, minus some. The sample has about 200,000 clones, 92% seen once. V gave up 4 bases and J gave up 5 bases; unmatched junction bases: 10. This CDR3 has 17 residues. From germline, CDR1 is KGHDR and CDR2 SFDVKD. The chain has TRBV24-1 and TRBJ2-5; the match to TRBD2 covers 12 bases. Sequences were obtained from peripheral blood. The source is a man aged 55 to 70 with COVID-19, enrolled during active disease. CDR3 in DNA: TGTGCCACCAGTGACCGTTCTAGCGGGGGGGCCGGGGAGACCCAGTACTTC. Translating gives CATSDRSSGGAGETQYF.